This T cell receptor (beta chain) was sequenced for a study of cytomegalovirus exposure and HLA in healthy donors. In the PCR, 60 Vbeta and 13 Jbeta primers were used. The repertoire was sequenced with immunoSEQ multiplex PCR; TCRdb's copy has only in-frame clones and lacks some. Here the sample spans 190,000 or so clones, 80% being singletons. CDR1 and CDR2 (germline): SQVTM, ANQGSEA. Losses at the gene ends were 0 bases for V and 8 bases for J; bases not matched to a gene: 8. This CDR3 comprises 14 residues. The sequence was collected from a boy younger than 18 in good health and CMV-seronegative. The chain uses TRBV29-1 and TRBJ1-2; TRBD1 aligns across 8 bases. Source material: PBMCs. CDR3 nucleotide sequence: TGCAGCGTTGAAGATCCTGGCAGGGGGCGGGGCTACACCTTC. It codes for CSVEDPGRGRGYTF.